This T cell receptor (beta chain) is from a study of shared clonotypes between healthy human individuals. For the study at large: Three plates each covered CD4 naive and memory; CD8 naive two, CD8 memory one.

Assay execution proceeded at the deep level. Clones were read by immunoSEQ multiplex PCR, and TCRdb kept only the in-frame ones, dropping some. In the table there are roughly 2.5 million clones, around 94% of which are singletons. Trimming stripped 5 bases from V and 2 bases from J, with 13 bases between. The CDR3 spans 14 residues. Germline V gene lookup returns CDR1 MNHEY and CDR2 SVGAGI. Sequences were obtained from naive CD4+ T cells sorted from blood. Subset of the sample: CD45RA+ positively selected. V gene TRBV6-5 combines with J gene TRBJ2-7; D unclear. The receptor was derived from a man younger than 30 in good health. This chain's CDR3 is CASSANTGTYEQYF. The CDR3 DNA is TGTGCCAGCAGTGCAAACACCGGAACCTACGAGCAGTACTTC.